Each of the 13 T cell receptor beta chains below was sequenced from the same sample in a study of blood T cell repertoires in COVID-19. Produced via immunoSEQ multiplex PCR; TCRdb's table is partial and in-frame only. The sample lists more than 85,000 clones; less than 80% were seen once. The sample taken for sequencing was peripheral blood. The origin of the receptors is a woman in her fifties or sixties with acute or convalescent COVID-19.

This clone occurred a few times. This chain links TRBV19 with TRBJ1-5; a possible D gene is TRBD1 (5 bases). The V end was cut by 9 bases, the J end by 1 base, with 13 bases between. The CDR3 covers 14 residues. Germline loops: CDR1 LNHDA, CDR2 SQIVND (reference sequence). CDR3 sequence reads: CASGTARSNQPQHF. The CDR3 DNA reads TGTGCCAGCGGGACTGCTAGGAGCAATCAGCCCCAGCATTTT.

In the case of this clone: The sample carries other DNA sequences with the same CDR3. This sequence joins TRBV28 and TRBJ1-2; D perhaps matches TRBD1 (5 bases). V was trimmed by 6 bases and J by 0 bases, leaving 11 bases between them. The CDR3 length is 14 residues. The germline V gene has CDR1 MDHEN and CDR2 SYDVKM. CDR3 sequence (DNA): TGTGCCAGCAGCCCCACAGGAGCTAACTATGGCTACACCTTC. Translation gives CASSPTGANYGYTF.

The chain uses TRBV29-1 and TRBJ2-3, with TRBD1 matching 7 bases. CDR3 length: 12 amino acids. After removal of 6 bases from V and 6 bases from J, the junction contained 6 bases not matched to a gene. Germline V gene sequence: CDR1 SQVTM, CDR2 ANQGSEA. In DNA, the CDR3 is TGCAGCGTCGATGAACAGGGGGATACGCAGTATTTT. Its translation is CSVDEQGDTQYF.

This clone appeared a few times. The chain carries TRBV19 and TRBJ2-1; possible D gene TRBD2, 6 bases. Trimming shortened V by 7 bases and J by 0 bases, and 13 bases separated the two germline ends. Germline assignment: CDR1 LNHDA and CDR2 SQIVND (reference sequence). The CDR3 spans 15 residues. CDR3 region: CASTRDGSSYNEQFF. The CDR3 coding sequence is TGTGCCAGTACCAGGGACGGGAGCTCCTACAATGAGCAGTTCTTC.

The chain uses TRBV5-1 and TRBJ1-2; maybe TRBD1 (6 bases). The CDR3 covers 13 residues. Trimming took 4 bases from V and 4 from J, leaving 11 bases between them. Germline-derived CDR1 and CDR2 are SGHRS and YFSETQ. As DNA, the CDR3 is TGCGCCAGCAGCCCAGGCAGGGGCTATGGCTACACCTTC. It specifies CASSPGRGYGYTF.

The chain joins TRBV6-5 to TRBJ2-5; possible D gene TRBD1, 6 bases. V shed 3 bases and J shed 5 bases, with 16 bases lying between them. This CDR3 comprises 15 residues. Germline assignment: CDR1 MNHEY and CDR2 SVGAGI. The CDR3 coding sequence is TGTGCCAGCAGTTATCAGGGATCAGGGGTGGAGACCCAGTACTTC. Its protein is CASSYQGSGVETQYF.

V gene TRBV19 combines with J gene TRBJ1-2, with a weak D call TRBD1 (5 bases). V lost 0 bases, J lost 2 bases, and 16 bases lay in between. The length of the CDR3 is 17 residues. Germline-derived CDR1 and CDR2 are LNHDA and SQIVND (reference sequence). The chain's CDR3 is CASSIDGLGAENYGYTF. The CDR3 region has the DNA TGTGCCAGTAGTATAGATGGATTAGGGGCCGAAAACTATGGCTACACCTTC.

The chain couples TRBV11-2 to TRBJ2-5; TRBD2 aligns across 7 bases. The V gene's germline CDR1 is SGHAT and CDR2 FQNNGV. Trimming at V came to 3 bases and at J to 0 bases, leaving 7 bases not matched to a gene. The CDR3 spans 16 residues. As DNA, the CDR3 is TGTGCCAGCAGCTTGGGAAGCGGGGCGCACCAAGAGACCCAGTACTTC. Protein: CASSLGSGAHQETQYF.

V usage is TRBV6-5 and J usage is TRBJ1-5, with 10 bases fitting TRBD1. V shed 4 bases and J 7 bases; nucleotides not matched to a gene: 1. Germline V gene data show CDR1 as MNHEY and CDR2 as SVGAGI. This CDR3 has 13 residues. The CDR3 coding sequence is TGTGCCAGCAGTTGGGACAGGGGACAGCCCCAGCATTTT. Its translation is CASSWDRGQPQHF.

V is TRBV29-1 and J is TRBJ2-7; 7 bases are a match to TRBD2. The length of the CDR3 is 13 residues. In germline, CDR1 is SQVTM, CDR2 ANQGSEA. J lost 2 bases, V lost 4 bases, and 5 bases had no gene match. Here the CDR3 DNA reads TGCAGCGTTGTCCTGGCGGGGGCCTACGAGCAGTACTTC. Translated: CSVVLAGAYEQYF.

The count of this clone is one. The rearrangement links TRBV16 to TRBJ2-5; D may be TRBD1 (6 bases). From germline, CDR1 is KGHSY and CDR2 FQNENV. The CDR3 runs 12 residues. V lost 3 bases and J lost 8, with 10 bases in between. The CDR3 bases are TGTGCCAGCAGCCAGACAGGCCGTACCCAGTACTTC. Translated: CASSQTGRTQYF.

The gene calls are TRBV6-5 and TRBJ1-1; no clear D. The CDR3 is 12 amino acids. Germline CDR1 is MNHEY and CDR2 is SVGAGI. Trimming shortened V by 6 bases and J by 3 bases, and 8 bases separated the two germline ends. CDR3 sequence reads: CASRGSDTEAFF. The CDR3 DNA reads as TGTGCCAGCAGGGGGAGTGACACTGAAGCTTTCTTT.

A word on this clone: This CDR3 is also generated by other DNA sequences in the sample. J is TRBJ1-2 and V is TRBV9, with 7 bases fitting TRBD1. Looked up from germline, CDR1 is SGDLS and CDR2 is YYNGEE. This CDR3 has 13 residues. Losses at the gene ends were 4 bases for V and 5 bases for J; bases not matched to a gene: 5. CDR3 amino acids: CASSSGDSYGYTF. For the CDR3, the DNA is TGTGCCAGCAGCTCAGGGGACAGTTATGGCTACACCTTC.